This entry is about one T cell receptor (beta chain). Its antigen remains undetermined. No clone much larger than this one lies a single base away; base qualities are absent. A distance of 14 bases separates the germline ends of V and J, which lose 3 bases and 5 bases respectively. The CDR3 spans 14 residues, from the cysteine through the phenylalanine. Kept here is only the CDR3 DNA, which spans 42 bases and is read in frame from base 1. According to the germline V gene, CDR1 reads SGHDT and CDR2 reads YYEEEE. Unstimulated PBMCs, after thawing, were stained for CD3, CD4 and CD8 and then FACS-sorted into CD3+CD4+ and CD3+CD8+ populations. All 8 studied subjects were randomized to withdrawal of immunosuppression. The Qiagen DNeasy Blood and Tissue Kit was used for genomic DNA isolation. The sample belongs to a study of T cell clones after liver transplantation (dated by TCRdb to the late 2010s). As for the study more broadly: The samples were obtained from ITN030ST, a randomized trial that attempted immunosuppression withdrawal within 2 years after liver transplantation. As an antigen-independent comparator for donor-reactive sequences, third party-reactive TCRbeta sequences were also identified from pre-transplant MLRs. Three of the eight recipients were HCV-positive; the others were transplanted for non-autoimmune, non-viral indications. Blood samples were taken pre-transplant, pre-randomization before withdrawal, and post-randomization after full withdrawal or failed withdrawal. Tolerance was defined as complete withdrawal of immunosuppression for at least one year without a rise in liver enzymes beyond twice the upper limit of normal. Donor-reactive T cell clones were identified by TCRbeta sequencing following a pre-transplant mixed lymphocyte reaction and were subsequently tracked in post-transplant blood. The study cohort included 8 liver transplant recipients, of whom 3 were classified as tolerant and 5 as non-tolerant. The subjects received no induction therapy and were kept on standard immunosuppression until randomization at 12-24 months post-transplant.

High-throughput TCRbeta CDR3 sequencing of frozen genomic DNA was performed by immunoSEQ, including PCR amplification, mapping, bias correction and internal controls. Concerning the study's data processing: Only productive rearrangements were retained, with each unique TCRbeta sequence defined by its CDR3 nucleotide sequence together with its V and J gene. Donor-reactive sequences required at least 5-fold expansion in CFSE-low cells versus unstimulated pre-transplant cells and at least 0.01% frequency. Minimum frequency thresholds were set for each subject based on the unstimulated sample with the lowest template count, ensuring at least 90% detection power. Jensen-Shannon divergence between the top 1000 TCRbeta sequences post- versus pre-transplant served as the measure of repertoire turnover. Two-sided Fisher's exact tests were used to test for changes in how often donor-reactive sequences were detected. The source is immuneACCESS, and TCRdb retained only in-frame sequences with V and J called. Part of the clones is not carried over; for the studies checked, unresolved V genes explain less than half of this, and the remainder is unexplained. The V and J calls and clone size come from that table; D and trimming were worked out from the DNA. The sample profile shows fewer than 110,000 clones; 84% of them were found once. The ten largest clones capture roughly 3.1% of the sample.

Here is what the overall study found, with its caveats: Because allograft tissue specimens were not available, migration of donor-reactive T cells into the graft, rather than deletion, may have occurred. Circulating donor-reactive CD4 TCRbeta sequences fell significantly post-transplant in most of the 8 subjects, irrespective of tolerance or HCV status. Because of small, heterogeneous patient numbers and non-standardized post-transplant time points, the conclusions were only preliminary. Once repertoire turnover was taken into account, donor-reactive detection showed a significant reduction for CD4 in 7 of 8 subjects and for CD8 in 8 of 8. The decline in donor-reactive sequences exceeded the decline in third party-reactive sequences, suggesting partial antigen-specific deletion that was unrelated to withdrawal success. Low numbers of available donor cells limited the measurable donor-reactive repertoire in a couple of subjects.

The chain is assembled from TRBV5-6 and TRBJ2-5, with no reliable assignment of the D segment. The sequence was obtained from a human patient who received a liver transplant. After a transplant, certain T cells may trace back to the graft donor. The input for sequencing was CD4+ T cells from blood, taken around 49 months after liver transplant. The DNA reads as follows: TGTGCCAGCAGCTCTACCGGTTCCCCGGAGACCCAGTACTTC. Translated, this gives CASSSTGSPETQYF.